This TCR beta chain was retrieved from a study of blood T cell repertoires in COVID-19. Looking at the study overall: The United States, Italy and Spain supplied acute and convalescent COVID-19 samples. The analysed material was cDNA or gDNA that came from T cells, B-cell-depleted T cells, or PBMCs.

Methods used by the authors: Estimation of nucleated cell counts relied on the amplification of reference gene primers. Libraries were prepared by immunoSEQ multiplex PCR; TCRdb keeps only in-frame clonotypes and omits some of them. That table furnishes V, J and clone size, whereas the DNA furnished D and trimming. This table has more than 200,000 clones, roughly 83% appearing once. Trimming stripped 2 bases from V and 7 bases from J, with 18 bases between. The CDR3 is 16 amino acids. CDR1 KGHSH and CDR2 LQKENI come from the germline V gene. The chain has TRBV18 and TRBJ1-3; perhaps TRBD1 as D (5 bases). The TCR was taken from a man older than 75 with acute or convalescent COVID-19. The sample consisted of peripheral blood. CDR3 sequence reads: CASSPSFRAMMNTIYF. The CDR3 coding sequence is TGTGCCAGCTCACCATCGTTCAGGGCAATGATGAACACCATATATTTT. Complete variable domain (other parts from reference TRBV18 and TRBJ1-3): NAGVMQNPRHLVRRRGQEARLRCSPMKGHSHVYWYRQLPEEGLKFMVYLQKENIIDESGMPKERFSAEFPKEGPSILRIQQVVRGDSAAYFCASSPSFRAMMNTIYFGEGSWLTVV.